The rows below give T cell receptor beta chains drawn from one sample of a study of blood T cell repertoires in COVID-19. Produced via immunoSEQ multiplex PCR; TCRdb's table is partial and in-frame only. The sample carries tens of thousands of clones, around 87% recorded once. The source material was peripheral blood. Source of these receptors: a man aged 50 or older with active or convalescent COVID-19. Both conserved end residues are part of each CDR3. A D gene is named only where the DNA matches it firmly. The size of a clone is reported for some rows only, either as once, few or many, or as a class for expanded clones.

TRBJ1-6 - TRBD1 TRBV27 CASSLFLPDRAANSPLHF TGTGCCAGCAGTTTATTTCTCCCGGACAGGGCGGCGAATTCACCCCTCCACTTT
TRBJ1-1 - - TRBV4-1 CASSQTANTEAFF TGCGCCAGCAGCCAAACAGCGAACACTGAAGCTTTCTTT
TRBJ1-6 - - TRBV2 CASIRTPGTTSPLHF TGTGCCAGCATCCGGACCCCCGGGACAACCTCACCCCTCCACTTT
TRBJ2-1 - - TRBV7-9 CASSIQGWSEQFF TGTGCCAGCAGCATACAGGGTTGGAGTGAGCAGTTCTTC
TRBJ2-1 - - TRBV18 CASSPSPALLGGNEQFF TGTGCCAGCTCACCAAGTCCGGCCCTCTTGGGGGGCAATGAGCAGTTCTTC
TRBJ1-3 - - TRBV5-1 CASRGQGVSGNTIYF TGCGCCAGCAGAGGGCAGGGCGTCTCTGGAAACACCATATATTTT
TRBJ1-2 few TRBD1 TRBV5-6 CASSGQGAYGYTF TGTGCCAGCAGCGGGCAGGGGGCCTATGGCTACACCTTC
TRBJ1-5 few TRBD1 TRBV4-1 CASSGQADQPQHF TGCGCCAGCAGTGGACAGGCAGATCAGCCCCAGCATTTT
TRBJ1-1 - - TRBV6-2/TRBV6-3 CASSRTRVNTEAFF TGTGCCAGCAGTCGAACCAGGGTTAACACTGAAGCTTTCTTT
TRBJ1-2 - - TRBV7-2 CASSPRNPISDGYTF TGTGCCAGCAGCCCACGGAACCCCATTAGCGATGGCTACACCTTC
TRBJ2-3 - - TRBV2 CASRDLQGTLTDTQYF TGTGCCAGCAGGGATTTACAGGGAACCCTCACAGATACGCAGTATTTT
TRBJ2-2 - TRBD1 TRBV27 CASKDRRWDTGELFF TGTGCCAGCAAGGACAGGCGGTGGGACACCGGGGAGCTGTTTTTT
TRBJ1-1 once TRBD1 TRBV4-1 CASSQWTGDTEAFF TGCGCCAGCAGCCAGTGGACAGGGGACACTGAAGCTTTCTTT
TRBJ1-6 - TRBD1 TRBV19 CASTEDRARNSPLHF TGTGCCAGTACCGAGGACAGGGCACGGAATTCACCCCTCCACTTT
TRBJ1-6 - TRBD1 TRBV20-1 CSASIQGDVSPLHF TGCAGTGCTAGTATTCAGGGGGATGTCTCACCCCTCCACTTT
TRBJ1-2 - - TRBV11-2 CASSLDPWAVRGYTF TGTGCCAGCAGCTTAGATCCGTGGGCAGTTCGGGGCTACACCTTC
TRBJ1-5 - - TRBV28 CASSFLASNQPQHF TGTGCCAGCAGTTTTTTGGCCAGCAATCAGCCCCAGCATTTT
TRBJ2-5 - - TRBV9 CASSVWQGEEETQYF TGTGCCAGCAGCGTGTGGCAGGGGGAGGAAGAGACCCAGTACTTC
TRBJ2-3 - TRBD2 TRBV5-4 CASSFPGLAGDTQYF TGTGCCAGCAGCTTTCCGGGACTAGCGGGAGATACGCAGTATTTT
TRBJ2-2 - TRBD2 TRBV28 CASRLAGGTGELFF TGTGCCAGCCGATTAGCGGGGGGCACCGGGGAGCTGTTTTTT
TRBJ1-4 - - TRBV7-9 CASSFRGSNEKLFF TGTGCCAGCAGCTTCAGGGGTTCTAATGAAAAACTGTTTTTT
TRBJ2-3 - - TRBV5-1 CASSLAVGAGVQDTQYF TGCGCCAGCAGCTTGGCTGTAGGGGCAGGGGTTCAGGATACGCAGTATTTT
TRBJ1-1 - - TRBV5-1 CASSLAGPNTEAFF TGCGCCAGCAGCTTGGCTGGGCCCAACACTGAAGCTTTCTTT
TRBJ1-2 - - TRBV12-3/TRBV12-4 CASSLRYGYTF TGTGCCAGCAGTTTACGGTATGGCTACACCTTC
TRBJ1-1 - - TRBV7-3 CASSLTEGRVTEAFF TGTGCCAGCAGCTTAACGGAAGGGAGGGTCACTGAAGCTTTCTTT
TRBJ2-1 few TRBD1 TRBV10-1 CASNFGTAGQFF TGCGCCAGCAATTTCGGGACAGCTGGGCAGTTCTTC
TRBJ1-2 - - TRBV7-2 CASSLLGVSANYGYTF TGTGCCAGCAGCTTACTGGGAGTTTCAGCTAACTATGGCTACACCTTC
TRBJ1-6 - TRBD1 TRBV2 CASSEEGTGRYSPLHF TGTGCCAGCAGTGAAGAAGGGACAGGACGGTATTCACCCCTCCACTTT
TRBJ1-5 - - TRBV18 CASSPPGPRNQPQHF TGTGCCAGCTCACCACCGGGGCCGAGGAATCAGCCCCAGCATTTT